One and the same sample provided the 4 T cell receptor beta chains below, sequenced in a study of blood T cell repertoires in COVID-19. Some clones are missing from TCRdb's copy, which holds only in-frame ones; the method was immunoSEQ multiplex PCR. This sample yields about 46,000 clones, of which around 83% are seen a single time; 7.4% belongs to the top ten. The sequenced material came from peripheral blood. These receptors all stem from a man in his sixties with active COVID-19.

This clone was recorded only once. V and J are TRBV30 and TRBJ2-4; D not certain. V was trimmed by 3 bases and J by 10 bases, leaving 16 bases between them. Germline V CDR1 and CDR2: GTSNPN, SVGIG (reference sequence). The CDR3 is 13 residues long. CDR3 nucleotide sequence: TGTGCCTGGAGCGCTACCCCCGCTCGGATTCAGTACTTC. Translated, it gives CAWSATPARIQYF.

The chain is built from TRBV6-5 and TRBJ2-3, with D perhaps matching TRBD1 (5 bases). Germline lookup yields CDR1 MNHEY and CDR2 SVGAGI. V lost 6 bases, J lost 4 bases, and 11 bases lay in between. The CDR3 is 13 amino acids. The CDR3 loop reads CASSRNRPDTQYF. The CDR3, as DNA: TGTGCCAGCAGCCGGAACAGGCCAGATACGCAGTATTTT.

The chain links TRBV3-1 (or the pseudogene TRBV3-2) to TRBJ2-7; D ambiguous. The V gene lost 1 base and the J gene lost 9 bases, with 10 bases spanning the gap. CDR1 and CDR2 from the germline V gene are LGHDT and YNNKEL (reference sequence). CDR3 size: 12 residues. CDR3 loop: CASSQVLSGQYF. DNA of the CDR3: TGTGCCAGCAGCCAAGTGTTGTCGGGGCAGTACTTC.

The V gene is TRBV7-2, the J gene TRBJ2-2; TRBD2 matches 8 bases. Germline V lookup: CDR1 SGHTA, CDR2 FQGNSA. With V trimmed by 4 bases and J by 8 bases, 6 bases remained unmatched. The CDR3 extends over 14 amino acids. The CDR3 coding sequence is TGTGCCAGCAGCTCCGGGAGGGCTGGTGGGGAGCTGTTTTTT. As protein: CASSSGRAGGELFF.